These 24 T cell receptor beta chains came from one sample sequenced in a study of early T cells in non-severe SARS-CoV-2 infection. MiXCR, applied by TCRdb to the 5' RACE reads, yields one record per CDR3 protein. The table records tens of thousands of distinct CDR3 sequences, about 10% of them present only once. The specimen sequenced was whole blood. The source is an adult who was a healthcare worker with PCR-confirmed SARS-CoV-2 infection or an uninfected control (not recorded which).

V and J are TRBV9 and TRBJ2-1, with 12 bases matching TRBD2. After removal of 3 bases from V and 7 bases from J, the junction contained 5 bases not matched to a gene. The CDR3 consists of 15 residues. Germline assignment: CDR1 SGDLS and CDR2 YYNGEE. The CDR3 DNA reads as TGTGCCAGCAGCGCGGGGCTAGCGGGAGGGAATGAGCAGTTCTTC. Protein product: CASSAGLAGGNEQFF.

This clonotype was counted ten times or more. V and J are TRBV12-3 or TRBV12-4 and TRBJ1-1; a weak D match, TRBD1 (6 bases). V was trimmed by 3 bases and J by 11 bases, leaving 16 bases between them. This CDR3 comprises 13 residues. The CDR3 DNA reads TGTGCCAGCAGTTTGGCTGGGGACACTAAGGCTTTCTTT. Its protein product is CASSLAGDTKAFF.

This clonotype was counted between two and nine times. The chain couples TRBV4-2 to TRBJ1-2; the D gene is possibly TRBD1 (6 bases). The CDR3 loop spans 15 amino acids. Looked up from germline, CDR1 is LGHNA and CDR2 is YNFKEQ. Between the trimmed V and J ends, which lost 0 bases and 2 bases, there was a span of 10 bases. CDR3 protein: CASSQDRGGNYGYTF. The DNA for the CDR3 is TGTGCCAGCAGCCAAGACAGGGGAGGGAACTATGGCTACACCTTC.

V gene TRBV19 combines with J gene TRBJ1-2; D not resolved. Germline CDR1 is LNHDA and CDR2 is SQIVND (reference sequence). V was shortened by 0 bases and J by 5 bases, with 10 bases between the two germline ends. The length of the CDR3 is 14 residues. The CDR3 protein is CASSIDNSRYGYTF. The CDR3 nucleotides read TGTGCCAGTAGTATAGATAACTCGCGTTATGGCTACACCTTC.

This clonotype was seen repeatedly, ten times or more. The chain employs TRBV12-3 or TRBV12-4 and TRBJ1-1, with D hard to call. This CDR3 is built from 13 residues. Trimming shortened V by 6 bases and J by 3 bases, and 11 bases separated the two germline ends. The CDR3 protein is CASSPPTHTEAFF. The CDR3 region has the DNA TGTGCCAGCAGCCCTCCTACGCACACTGAAGCTTTCTTT.

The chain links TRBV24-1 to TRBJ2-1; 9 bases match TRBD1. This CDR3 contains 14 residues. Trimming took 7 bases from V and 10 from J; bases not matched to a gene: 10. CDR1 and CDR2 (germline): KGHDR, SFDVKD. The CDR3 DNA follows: TGTGCCACCAGATCGGGACAGGGCGGCCGAGAGCAGTTCTTC. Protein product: CATRSGQGGREQFF.

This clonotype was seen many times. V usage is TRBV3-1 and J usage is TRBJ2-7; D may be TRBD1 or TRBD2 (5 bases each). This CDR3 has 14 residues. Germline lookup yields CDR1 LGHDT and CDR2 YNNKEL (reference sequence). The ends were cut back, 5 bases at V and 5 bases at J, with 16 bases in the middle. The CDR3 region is CASSALRGDDEQYF. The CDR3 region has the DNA TGTGCCAGCAGCGCGTTGAGGGGAGACGACGAGCAGTACTTC.

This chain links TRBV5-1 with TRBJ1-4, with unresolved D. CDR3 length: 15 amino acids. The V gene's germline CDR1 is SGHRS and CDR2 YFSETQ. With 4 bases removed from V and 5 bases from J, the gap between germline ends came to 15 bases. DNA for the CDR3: TGCGCCAGCAGCCTAGGCCGGCGTTTAAATGAAAAACTGTTTTTT. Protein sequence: CASSLGRRLNEKLFF.

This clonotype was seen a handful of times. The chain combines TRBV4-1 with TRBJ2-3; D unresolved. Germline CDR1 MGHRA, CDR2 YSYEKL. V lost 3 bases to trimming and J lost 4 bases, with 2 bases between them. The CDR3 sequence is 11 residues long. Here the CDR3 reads CASSQADTQYF. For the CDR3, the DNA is TGCGCCAGCAGCCAGGCAGATACGCAGTATTTT.

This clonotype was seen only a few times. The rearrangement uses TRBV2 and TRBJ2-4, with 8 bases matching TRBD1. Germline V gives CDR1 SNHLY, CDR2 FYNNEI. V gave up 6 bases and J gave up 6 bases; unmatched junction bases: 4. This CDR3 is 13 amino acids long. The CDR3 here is CASSAGQGNIQYF. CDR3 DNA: TGTGCCAGCAGCGCTGGACAGGGAAACATTCAGTACTTC. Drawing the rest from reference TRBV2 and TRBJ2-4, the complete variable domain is EPEVTQTPSHQVTQMGQEVILRCVPISNHLYFYWYRQILGQKVEFLVSFYNNEISEKSEIFDDQFSVERPDGSNFTLKIRSTKLEDSAMYFCASSAGQGNIQYFGAGTRLSVL.

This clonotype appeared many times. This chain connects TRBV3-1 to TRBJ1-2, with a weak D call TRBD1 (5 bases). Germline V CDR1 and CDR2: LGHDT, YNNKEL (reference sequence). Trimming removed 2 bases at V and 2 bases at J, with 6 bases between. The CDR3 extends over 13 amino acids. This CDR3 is CASSQPGNYGYTF. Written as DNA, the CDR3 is TGTGCCAGCAGCCAACCAGGGAACTATGGCTACACCTTC.

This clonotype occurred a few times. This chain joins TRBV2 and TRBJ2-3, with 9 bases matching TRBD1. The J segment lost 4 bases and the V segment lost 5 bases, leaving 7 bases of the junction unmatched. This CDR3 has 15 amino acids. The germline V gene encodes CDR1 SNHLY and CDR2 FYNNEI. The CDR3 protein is CASSYRGPPPDTQYF. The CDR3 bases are TGTGCCAGCAGTTACAGGGGGCCCCCCCCAGATACGCAGTATTTT.

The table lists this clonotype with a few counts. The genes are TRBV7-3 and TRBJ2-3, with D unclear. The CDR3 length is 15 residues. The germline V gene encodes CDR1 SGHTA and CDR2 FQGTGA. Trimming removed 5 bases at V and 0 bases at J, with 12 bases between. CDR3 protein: CASSILHISTDTQYF. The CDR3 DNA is TGTGCCAGCAGCATTCTCCACATTAGCACAGATACGCAGTATTTT.

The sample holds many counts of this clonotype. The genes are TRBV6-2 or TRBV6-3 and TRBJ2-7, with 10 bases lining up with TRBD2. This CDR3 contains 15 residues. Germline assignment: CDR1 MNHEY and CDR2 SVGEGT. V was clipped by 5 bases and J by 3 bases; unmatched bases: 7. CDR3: CASSRTSSGGYEQYF. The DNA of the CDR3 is TGTGCCAGCAGTCGGACATCTAGCGGGGGCTACGAGCAGTACTTC.

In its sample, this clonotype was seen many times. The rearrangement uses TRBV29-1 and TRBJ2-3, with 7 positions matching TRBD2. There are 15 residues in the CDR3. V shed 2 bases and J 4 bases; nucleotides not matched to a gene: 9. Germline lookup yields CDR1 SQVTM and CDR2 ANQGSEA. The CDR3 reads CSVEIQIGLADTQYF. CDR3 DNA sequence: TGCAGCGTTGAAATCCAGATCGGACTAGCAGATACGCAGTATTTT.

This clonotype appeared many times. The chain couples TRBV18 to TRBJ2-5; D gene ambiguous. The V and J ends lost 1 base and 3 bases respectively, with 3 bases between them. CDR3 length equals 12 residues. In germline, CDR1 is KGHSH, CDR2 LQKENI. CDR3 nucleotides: TGTGCCAGCTCACCACTAAAAGAGACCCAGTACTTC. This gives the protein CASSPLKETQYF.

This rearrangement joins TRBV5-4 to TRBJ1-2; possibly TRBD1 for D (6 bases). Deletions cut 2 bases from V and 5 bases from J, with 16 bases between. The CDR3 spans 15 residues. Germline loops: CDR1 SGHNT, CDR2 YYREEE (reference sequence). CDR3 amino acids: CASSFGQLGSYGYTF. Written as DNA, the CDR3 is TGTGCCAGCAGCTTCGGACAGCTGGGTTCATATGGCTACACCTTC. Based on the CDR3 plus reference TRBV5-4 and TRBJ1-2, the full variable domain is ETGVTQSPTHLIKTRGQQVTLRCSSQSGHNTVSWYQQALGQGPQFIFQYYREEENGRGNFPPRFSGLQFPNYSSELNVNALELDDSALYLCASSFGQLGSYGYTFGSGTRLTVV.

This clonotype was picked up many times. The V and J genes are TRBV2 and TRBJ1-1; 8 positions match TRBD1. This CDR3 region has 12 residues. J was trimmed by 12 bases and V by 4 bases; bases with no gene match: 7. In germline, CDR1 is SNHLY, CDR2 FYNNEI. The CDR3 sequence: CASSVRQGRTFF. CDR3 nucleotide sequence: TGTGCCAGCAGTGTCCGACAGGGGAGGACTTTCTTT.

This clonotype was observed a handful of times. The DNA for the CDR3 is TGCGCCAGCAGCCGGGGACTAGCGGTCAACAATGAGCAGTTCTTC. Its protein is CASSRGLAVNNEQFF. This chain joins TRBV5-1 and TRBJ2-1; 11 positions agree with TRBD2. Germline values: CDR1 SGHRS, CDR2 YFSETQ. CDR3 size: 15 residues. Trimming cost V 4 bases and J 5 bases; bases outside gene matches: 5.

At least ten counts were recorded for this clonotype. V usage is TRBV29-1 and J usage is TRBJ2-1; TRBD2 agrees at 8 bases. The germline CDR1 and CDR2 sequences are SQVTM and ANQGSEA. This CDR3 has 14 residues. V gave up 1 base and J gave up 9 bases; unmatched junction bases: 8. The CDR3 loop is CSVEGGSGKTEQFF. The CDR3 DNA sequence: TGCAGCGTTGAAGGCGGTAGCGGGAAAACTGAGCAGTTCTTC.

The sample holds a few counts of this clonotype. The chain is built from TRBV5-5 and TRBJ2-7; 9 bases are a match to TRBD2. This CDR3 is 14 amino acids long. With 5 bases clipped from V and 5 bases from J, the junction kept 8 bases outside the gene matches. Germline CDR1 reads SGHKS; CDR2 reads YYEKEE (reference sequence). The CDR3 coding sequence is TGTGCCAGCAGGAGAGCGGGAGGAGGCGACGAGCAGTACTTC. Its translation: CASRRAGGGDEQYF.

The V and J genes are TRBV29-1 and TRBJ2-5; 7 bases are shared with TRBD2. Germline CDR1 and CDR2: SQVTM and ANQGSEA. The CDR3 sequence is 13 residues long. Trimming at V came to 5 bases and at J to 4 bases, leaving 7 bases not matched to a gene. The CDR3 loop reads CSVLRWGGETQYF. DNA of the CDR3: TGCAGCGTTTTACGCTGGGGGGGAGAGACCCAGTACTTC. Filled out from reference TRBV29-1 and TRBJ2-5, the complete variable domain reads SAVISQKPSRDICQRGTSLTIQCQVDSQVTMMFWYRQQPGQSLTLIATANQGSEATYESGFVIDKFPISRPNLTFSTLTVSNMSPEDSSIYLCSVLRWGGETQYFGPGTRLLVL.

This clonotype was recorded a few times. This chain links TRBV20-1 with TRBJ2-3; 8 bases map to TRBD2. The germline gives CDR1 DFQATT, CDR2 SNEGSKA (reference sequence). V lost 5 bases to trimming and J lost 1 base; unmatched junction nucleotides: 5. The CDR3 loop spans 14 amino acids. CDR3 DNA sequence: TGCAGTGCTCGACCAGCGGGGGGCACAGATACGCAGTATTTT. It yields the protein CSARPAGGTDTQYF.

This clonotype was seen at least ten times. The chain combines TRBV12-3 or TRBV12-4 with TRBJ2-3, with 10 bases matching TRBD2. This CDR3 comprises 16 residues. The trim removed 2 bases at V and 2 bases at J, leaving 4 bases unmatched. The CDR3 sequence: CASSLTLAGATDTQYF. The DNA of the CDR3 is TGTGCCAGCAGTTTAACCCTAGCGGGAGCCACAGATACGCAGTATTTT.